This T cell receptor (beta chain) derives from a study of blood T cell repertoires in COVID-19. Germline trimming cut 5 bases from V and 4 bases from J; bases unmatched to any gene: 7. The CDR3 runs 15 residues. Looked up from germline, CDR1 is SSHAT and CDR2 is FNYEAQ (reference sequence). Here immunoSEQ multiplex PCR was the method, and the copy in TCRdb shows in-frame clones only, minus some. The repertoire holds roughly 70,000 clones, with around 90% as singletons. The sequencing sample was made of peripheral blood. The sequence came from a human donor in a cohort sampled during active COVID-19. The chain employs TRBV7-7 and TRBJ2-7, with TRBD1 matching over 11 bases. The CDR3 sequence: CASSLGQGARYEQYF. In nucleotides, the CDR3 is TGTGCCAGCAGCCTCGGACAGGGGGCGCGGTACGAGCAGTACTTC. Together with reference TRBV7-7 and TRBJ2-7, the CDR3 gives the full variable domain: GAGVSQSPRYKVTKRGQDVTLRCDPISSHATLYWYQQALGQGPEFLTYFNYEAQPDKSGLPSDRFSAERPEGSISTLTIQRTEQRDSAMYRCASSLGQGARYEQYFGPGTRLTVT.